These 19 T cell receptor beta chains were all obtained from the same sample, sequenced in a study of identical twins. TCRdb itself ran the 5' RACE reads through MiXCR, one entry per CDR3 protein. The table lists some 96,000 distinct CDR3 sequences, 5.9% of them singletons. The sequencing sample was made of memory T cells sorted from blood. The receptors shown here come from a woman in her fifties or sixties in good health.

This clonotype was seen repeatedly, ten times or more. The chain combines TRBV27 with TRBJ1-6; tentatively, D is TRBD1 (6 bases). CDR1 and CDR2 (germline): MNHEY, SMNVEV (reference sequence). V was clipped by 3 bases and J by 10 bases, with 10 bases between them. The CDR3 consists of 13 residues. The CDR3 DNA follows: TGTGCCAGCAGTTTCCGGGGGCCCTCACCCCTCCACTTT. Protein product: CASSFRGPSPLHF.

This clonotype was recorded many times. The V and J genes are TRBV11-2 and TRBJ1-5; D not certain. Germline V gene lookup returns CDR1 SGHAT and CDR2 FQNNGV. Trimming left V 8 bases short and J 1 base short, with 12 bases between. The CDR3 is made up of 14 amino acids. CDR3 residues: CASALGRSNQPQHF. For the CDR3, the DNA is TGTGCCAGCGCCCTCGGGAGGAGCAATCAGCCCCAGCATTTT.

In this sample, this clonotype turned up many times. The rearrangement links TRBV5-6 to TRBJ1-2; no reliable D call. This CDR3 spans 13 amino acids. Trimming took 4 bases from V and 0 from J, leaving 7 bases between them. Germline CDR1 is SGHDT and CDR2 is YYEEEE. The CDR3 reads CASSQAANYGYTF. The CDR3 DNA is TGTGCCAGCAGCCAAGCAGCTAACTATGGCTACACCTTC.

This clonotype was seen many times. The gene calls are TRBV12-3 or TRBV12-4 and TRBJ2-2; D unclear. This CDR3 comprises 14 residues. V lost 6 bases to trimming and J lost 0 bases, with 8 bases between them. CDR3 residues: CASSKTSNTGELFF. The CDR3 DNA sequence: TGTGCCAGCAGCAAGACTTCGAACACCGGGGAGCTGTTTTTT.

This clonotype was counted between two and nine times. The chain has TRBV11-2 and TRBJ2-3, with TRBD2 matching over 8 bases. Germline V gives CDR1 SGHAT, CDR2 FQNNGV. V shed 7 bases and J 5 bases; nucleotides not matched to a gene: 8. The CDR3 sequence is 14 residues long. The DNA of the CDR3 is TGTGCCAGCACCCAGCGGGGGAGAATAGATACGCAGTATTTT. This codes for CASTQRGRIDTQYF.

The table lists this clonotype with many counts. The J gene is TRBJ2-6, the V gene TRBV18; 7 nucleotides align to TRBD1. Germline CDR1 and CDR2: KGHSH and LQKENI. J lost 1 base, V lost 6 bases, and 9 bases had no gene match. The CDR3 extends over 17 amino acids. The CDR3 DNA follows: TGTGCCAGCTCCGAGATAACAGGGGTTTCTGGGGCCAACGTCCTGACTTTC. Its translation is CASSEITGVSGANVLTF.

This clonotype was recorded many times. The CDR3 DNA reads as TGTGCCAGCAGTGTCCCGGGAAACACCATATATTTT. Protein product: CASSVPGNTIYF. This chain joins TRBV14 and TRBJ1-3, with D unresolved. Between the trimmed V and J ends, which lost 6 bases and 4 bases, there was a span of 7 bases. Germline CDR1 is SGHDN and CDR2 is FVKESK. The CDR3 has 12 amino acids.

This clonotype has ten or more counts. The chain is built from TRBV28 and TRBJ1-5; D is possibly TRBD1 (6 bases). Between the trimmed V and J ends, which lost 8 bases and 5 bases, there was a span of 19 bases. The CDR3 sequence is 15 residues long. The germline V gene encodes CDR1 MDHEN and CDR2 SYDVKM. The CDR3 protein is CASHAHTGWDQPQHF. As DNA, the CDR3 is TGTGCCAGCCATGCCCACACAGGGTGGGATCAGCCCCAGCATTTT.

Many counts were recorded for this clonotype. This CDR3 is missing its conserved last phenylalanine or tryptophan, likely due to a read error. No DNA is shown, since the ends of the CDR3 on it are uncertain; the CDR3 is the one TCRdb lists. The rearrangement links TRBV10-3 to TRBJ2-1. CDR1 and CDR2 from the germline V gene are ENHRY and SYGVKD. 9 amino acids form the CDR3, both terminal residues included. The CDR3 reads CAISKTLLL.

This clonotype was counted a few times. The rearrangement links TRBV19 to TRBJ1-2; the match to TRBD1 covers 8 bases. Looked up from germline, CDR1 is LNHDA and CDR2 is SQIVND (reference sequence). CDR3 size: 14 residues. Germline trimming cut 6 bases from V and 5 bases from J; bases unmatched to any gene: 8. The CDR3 region is CASSFERQGYGYTF. CDR3 nucleotide sequence: TGTGCCAGTAGCTTTGAGCGACAGGGGTATGGCTACACCTTC.

The chain links TRBV13 to TRBJ1-1; D is unresolved. The V end was cut by 4 bases, the J end by 7 bases, with 25 bases between. The CDR3 runs to 17 residues. Germline lookup yields CDR1 PRHDT and CDR2 FYEKMQ (reference sequence). DNA of the CDR3: TGTGCCAGCAGCTCAAGGGATCGGGGAGGGAGAGATGGTGAAGCTTTCTTT. This gives the protein CASSSRDRGGRDGEAFF. The full variable domain, its missing parts supplied by reference TRBV13 and TRBJ1-1, is AAGVIQSPRHLIKEKRETATLKCYPIPRHDTVYWYQQGPGQDPQFLISFYEKMQSDKGSIPDRFSAQQFSDYHSELNMSSLELGDSALYFCASSSRDRGGRDGEAFFGQGTRLTVV.

In this sample, this clonotype turned up many times. This chain uses TRBV4-1 with TRBJ1-5; 9 bases agree with TRBD1. Germline V gives CDR1 MGHRA, CDR2 YSYEKL. The CDR3 has 16 amino acids. Trimming at V came to 4 bases and at J to 7 bases, leaving 11 bases not matched to a gene. In DNA form, the CDR3 reads TGCGCCAGCAGCCTTTCTCGGACAGGGGTGGGACAGCCCCAGCATTTT. The encoded protein is CASSLSRTGVGQPQHF.

Concerning this clonotype: Germline is not matched at one junction end, which may reflect a read error. The chain recombines TRBV4-2 with TRBJ1-2, with D unclear. The CDR3 is 15 residues long. Germline assignment: CDR1 LGHNA and CDR2 YNFKEQ. The CDR3 nucleotides read TGTGCCAGCAGCCAGGAGAGGCAGCCCATCTATGGCTACCCCTTC. It is translated as CASSQERQPIYGYPF.

Ten or more counts support this clonotype. The chain recombines TRBV2 with TRBJ2-1; 11 bases line up with TRBD2. This CDR3 is 16 amino acids long. Germline-derived CDR1 and CDR2 are SNHLY and FYNNEI. Trimming at V came to 6 bases and at J to 3 bases, leaving 7 bases not matched to a gene. CDR3 region: CASRGTGTSGYNEQFF. The CDR3 DNA follows: TGTGCCAGCAGGGGGACCGGGACTAGCGGCTACAATGAGCAGTTCTTC. Combining the CDR3 with reference TRBV2 and TRBJ2-1 gives the whole variable domain EPEVTQTPSHQVTQMGQEVILRCVPISNHLYFYWYRQILGQKVEFLVSFYNNEISEKSEIFDDQFSVERPDGSNFTLKIRSTKLEDSAMYFCASRGTGTSGYNEQFFGPGTRLTVL.

Ten or more counts support this clonotype. The chain couples TRBV20-1 to TRBJ2-5; D might be TRBD1 or TRBD2, each matching 5 bases. CDR1 is DFQATT, CDR2 SNEGSKA, per germline (reference sequence). V was clipped by 4 bases and J by 4 bases, with 13 bases between them. The CDR3 loop spans 13 amino acids. In nucleotides, the CDR3 is TGCAGTGCTACACGGGGCTACGGAGAGACCCAGTACTTC. Amino acids: CSATRGYGETQYF.

This clonotype was seen many times. The CDR3 DNA reads as TGCGCCAGCAGCTCACCGATTCGTAATTCACCCCTCCACTTT. Its translation: CASSSPIRNSPLHF. This chain uses TRBV4-1 with TRBJ1-6; D call uncertain. Trimming took 5 bases from V and 6 from J, leaving 11 bases between them. The germline V gene encodes CDR1 MGHRA and CDR2 YSYEKL. CDR3 length: 14 amino acids.

This clonotype was counted many times. The J gene is TRBJ2-1, the V gene TRBV20-1; the D gene is possibly TRBD2 (7 bases). This CDR3 is 15 amino acids long. Germline V lookup: CDR1 DFQATT, CDR2 SNEGSKA (reference sequence). V lost 2 bases, J lost 0 bases, and 11 bases lay in between. In DNA form, the CDR3 reads TGCAGTGCTAGACATCGGGGGGCCTCCTACAATGAGCAGTTCTTC. Its translation: CSARHRGASYNEQFF.

This clonotype was detected ten times or more. The chain has TRBV6-6 and TRBJ1-3; D gene uncertain. The CDR3 loop spans 15 amino acids. CDR1 and CDR2 (germline): MNHNY, SVGAGI (reference sequence). V lost 0 bases to trimming and J lost 3 bases, with 9 bases between them. As DNA, the CDR3 is TGTGCCAGCAGTTACTCGAGCACCAATGGAAACACCATATATTTT. Its protein is CASSYSSTNGNTIYF.

This clonotype has ten or more counts. This chain joins TRBV20-1 and TRBJ2-1, with TRBD2 matching over 7 bases. Germline V gene data show CDR1 as DFQATT and CDR2 as SNEGSKA (reference sequence). This CDR3 comprises 19 residues. After removal of 1 base from V and 5 bases from J, the junction contained 20 bases not matched to a gene. The CDR3 bases are TGCAGTGCTAGAGGGGTGGGAGGGAGTACTCCCTTACCTCACAATGAGCAGTTCTTC. Translating it yields CSARGVGGSTPLPHNEQFF.